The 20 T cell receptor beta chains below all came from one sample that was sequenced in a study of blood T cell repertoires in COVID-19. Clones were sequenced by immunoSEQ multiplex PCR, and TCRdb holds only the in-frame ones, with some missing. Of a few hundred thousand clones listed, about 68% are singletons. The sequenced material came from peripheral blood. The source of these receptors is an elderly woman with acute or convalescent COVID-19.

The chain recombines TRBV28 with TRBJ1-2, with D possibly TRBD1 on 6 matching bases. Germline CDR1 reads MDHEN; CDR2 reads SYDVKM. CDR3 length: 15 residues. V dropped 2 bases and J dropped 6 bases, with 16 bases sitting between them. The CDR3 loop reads CASSLLGGQSDGYTF. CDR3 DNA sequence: TGTGCCAGCAGTTTACTAGGCGGACAGAGTGATGGCTACACCTTC.

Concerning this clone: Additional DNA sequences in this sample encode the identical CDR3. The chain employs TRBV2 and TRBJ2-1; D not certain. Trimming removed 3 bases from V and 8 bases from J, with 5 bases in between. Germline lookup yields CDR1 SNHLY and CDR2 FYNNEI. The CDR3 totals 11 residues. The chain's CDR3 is CASSERDEQFF. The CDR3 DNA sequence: TGTGCCAGCAGTGAGCGCGATGAGCAGTTCTTC.

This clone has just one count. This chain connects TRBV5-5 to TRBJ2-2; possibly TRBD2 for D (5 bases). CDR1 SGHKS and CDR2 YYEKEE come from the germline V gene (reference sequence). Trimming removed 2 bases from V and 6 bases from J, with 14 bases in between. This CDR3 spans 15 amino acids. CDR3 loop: CASSFSSNQAGELFF. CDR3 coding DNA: TGTGCCAGCAGCTTCTCTAGCAACCAAGCCGGGGAGCTGTTTTTT.

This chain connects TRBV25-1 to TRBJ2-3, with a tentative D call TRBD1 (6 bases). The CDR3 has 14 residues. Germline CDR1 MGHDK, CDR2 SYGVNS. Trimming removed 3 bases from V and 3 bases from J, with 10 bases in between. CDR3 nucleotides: TGTGCCAGCAGTGATTACAGGGTTACAGATACGCAGTATTTT. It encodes CASSDYRVTDTQYF.

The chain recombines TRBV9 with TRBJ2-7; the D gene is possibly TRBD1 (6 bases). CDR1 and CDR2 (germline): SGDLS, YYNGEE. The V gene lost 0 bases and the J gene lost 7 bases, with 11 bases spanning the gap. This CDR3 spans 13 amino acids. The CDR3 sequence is CASSVAQGEEQYF. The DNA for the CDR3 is TGTGCCAGCAGCGTAGCACAGGGTGAAGAGCAGTACTTC.

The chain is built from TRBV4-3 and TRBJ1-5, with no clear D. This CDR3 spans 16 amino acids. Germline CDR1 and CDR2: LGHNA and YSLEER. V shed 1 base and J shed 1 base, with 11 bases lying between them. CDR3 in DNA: TGCGCCAGCAGCCAAGGGGTCGCTAGGAGCAATCAGCCCCAGCATTTT. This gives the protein CASSQGVARSNQPQHF.

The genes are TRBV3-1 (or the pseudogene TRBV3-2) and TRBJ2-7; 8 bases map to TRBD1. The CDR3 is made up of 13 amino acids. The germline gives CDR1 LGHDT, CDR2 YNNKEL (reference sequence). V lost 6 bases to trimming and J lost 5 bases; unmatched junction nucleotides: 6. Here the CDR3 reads CASRNSGGHEQYF. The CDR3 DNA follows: TGTGCCAGCAGGAATTCAGGGGGCCACGAGCAGTACTTC.

This CDR3 reads CASTQGAVANEKLFF. The CDR3 DNA reads as TGTGCCAGTACGCAGGGGGCAGTGGCTAATGAAAAACTGTTTTTT. The rearrangement joins TRBV19 to TRBJ1-4; TRBD1 aligns across 8 bases. V trimming: 7 bases; J trimming: 3 bases; junction bases outside the gene matches: 7. CDR1 and CDR2 (germline): LNHDA, SQIVND (reference sequence). The CDR3 loop spans 15 amino acids.

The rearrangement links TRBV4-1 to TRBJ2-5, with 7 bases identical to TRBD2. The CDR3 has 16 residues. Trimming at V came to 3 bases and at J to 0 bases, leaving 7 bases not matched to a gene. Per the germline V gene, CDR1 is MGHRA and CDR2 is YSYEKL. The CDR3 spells CASSQLGGSYQETQYF. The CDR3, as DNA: TGCGCCAGCAGCCAGCTGGGGGGGTCCTACCAAGAGACCCAGTACTTC.

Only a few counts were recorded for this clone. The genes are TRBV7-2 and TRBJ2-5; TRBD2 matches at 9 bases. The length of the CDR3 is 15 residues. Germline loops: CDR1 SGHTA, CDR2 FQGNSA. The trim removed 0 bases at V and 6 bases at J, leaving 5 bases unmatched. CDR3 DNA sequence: TGTGCCAGCAGCTTAGCAGCGGGGGGTGAAAAGACCCAGTACTTC. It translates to CASSLAAGGEKTQYF.

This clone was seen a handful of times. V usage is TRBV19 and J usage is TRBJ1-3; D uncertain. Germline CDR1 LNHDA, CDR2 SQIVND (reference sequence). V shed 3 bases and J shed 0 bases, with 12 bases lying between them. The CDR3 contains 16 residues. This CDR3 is CASSIARPHSGNTIYF. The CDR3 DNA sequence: TGTGCCAGTAGTATCGCCAGGCCCCACTCTGGAAACACCATATATTTT.

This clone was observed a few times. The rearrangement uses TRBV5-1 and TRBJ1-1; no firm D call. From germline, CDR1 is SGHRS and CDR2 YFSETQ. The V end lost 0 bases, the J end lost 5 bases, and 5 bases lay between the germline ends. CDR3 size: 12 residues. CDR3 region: CASSLVNTEAFF. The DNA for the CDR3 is TGCGCCAGCAGCTTGGTTAATACTGAAGCTTTCTTT.

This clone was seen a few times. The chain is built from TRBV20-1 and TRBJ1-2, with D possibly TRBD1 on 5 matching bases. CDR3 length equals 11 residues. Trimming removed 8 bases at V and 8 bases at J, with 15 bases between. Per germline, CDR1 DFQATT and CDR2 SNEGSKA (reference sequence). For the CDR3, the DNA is TGCAGTTCTTTGACAGACGGGGGCTACACCTTC. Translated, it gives CSSLTDGGYTF.

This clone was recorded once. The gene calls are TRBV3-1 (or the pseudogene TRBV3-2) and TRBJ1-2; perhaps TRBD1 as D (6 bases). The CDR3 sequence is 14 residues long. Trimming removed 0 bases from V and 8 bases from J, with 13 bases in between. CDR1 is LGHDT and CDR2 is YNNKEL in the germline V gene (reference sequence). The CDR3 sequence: CASSQDPRGGGYTF. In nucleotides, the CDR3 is TGTGCCAGCAGCCAAGATCCCAGGGGCGGGGGCTACACCTTC.

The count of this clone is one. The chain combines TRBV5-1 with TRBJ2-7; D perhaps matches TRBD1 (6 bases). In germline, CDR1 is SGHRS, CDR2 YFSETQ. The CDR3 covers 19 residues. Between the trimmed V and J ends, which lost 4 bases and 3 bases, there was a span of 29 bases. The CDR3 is CASSRGTPVRNGFSYEQYF. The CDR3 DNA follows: TGCGCCAGCAGCAGGGGGACCCCTGTTAGGAATGGGTTTAGCTACGAGCAGTACTTC.

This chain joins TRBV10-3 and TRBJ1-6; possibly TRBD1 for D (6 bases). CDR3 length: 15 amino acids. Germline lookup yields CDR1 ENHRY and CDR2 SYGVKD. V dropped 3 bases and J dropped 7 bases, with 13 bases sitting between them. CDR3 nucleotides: TGTGCCATCAGTGACCCCGACAGGCCCAATTCACCCCTCCACTTT. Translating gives CAISDPDRPNSPLHF.

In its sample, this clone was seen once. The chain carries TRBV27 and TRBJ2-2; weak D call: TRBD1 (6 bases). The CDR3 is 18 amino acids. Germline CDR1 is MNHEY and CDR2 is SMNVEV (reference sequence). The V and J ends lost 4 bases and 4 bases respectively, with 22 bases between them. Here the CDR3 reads CASSSRTPGVLGTGELFF. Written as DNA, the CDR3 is TGTGCCAGCAGTTCCCGAACCCCAGGGGTGCTGGGCACCGGGGAGCTGTTTTTT.

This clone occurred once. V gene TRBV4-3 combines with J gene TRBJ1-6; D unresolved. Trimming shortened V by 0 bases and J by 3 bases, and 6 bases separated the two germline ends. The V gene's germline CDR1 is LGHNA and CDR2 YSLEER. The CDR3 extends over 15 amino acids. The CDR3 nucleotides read TGCGCCAGCAGCCAAGATATATACTATAATTCACCCCTCCACTTT. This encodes CASSQDIYYNSPLHF.

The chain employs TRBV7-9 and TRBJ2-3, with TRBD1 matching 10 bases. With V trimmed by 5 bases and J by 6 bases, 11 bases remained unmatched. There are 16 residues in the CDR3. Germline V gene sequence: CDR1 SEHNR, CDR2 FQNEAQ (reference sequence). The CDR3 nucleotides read TGTGCCAGCAGCCAACTAATGGGACAGGGGCGGGATACGCAGTATTTT. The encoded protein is CASSQLMGQGRDTQYF.

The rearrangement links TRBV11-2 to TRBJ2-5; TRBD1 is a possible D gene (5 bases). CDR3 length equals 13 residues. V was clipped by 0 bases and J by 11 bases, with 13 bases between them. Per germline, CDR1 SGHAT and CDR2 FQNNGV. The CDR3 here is CASSLDVRQGQYF. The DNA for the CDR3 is TGTGCCAGCAGCTTAGATGTTCGGCAGGGTCAGTACTTC.